What follows is one T cell receptor beta chain and its context. This CDR3 has 18 amino acids. CDR1 is MNHEY and CDR2 is SVGEGT in the germline V gene. Unmatched junction bases numbered 17, after V lost 6 bases and J lost 2 bases. This sample is part of a study of blood T cell repertoires in COVID-19. Study details: Samples came from the United States, Italy and Spain, spanning acute and convalescent COVID-19. The analysed material was cDNA or gDNA that came from T cells, B-cell-depleted T cells, or PBMCs.

Original processing notes: Quantification of nucleated cells was approximated via reference gene primer amplification. Only in-frame clones appear in the TCRdb table, and some are missing; sequencing was by immunoSEQ multiplex PCR. The V and J calls and clone size come from that table; D and trimming were worked out from the DNA. The sample gives 650,000 to 800,000 clones, approximately 90% of which show up once; under 0.3% is in the top ten. The sequence was obtained from a young woman with acute or convalescent COVID-19. Material for sequencing was peripheral blood. V is TRBV6-2 or TRBV6-3 and J is TRBJ2-7, with 9 bases fitting TRBD2. CDR3 coding DNA: TGTGCCAGCAGCCCAAGGGACGGGGCTAGCGGGGTGCCCTACGAGCAGTACTTC. Translation: CASSPRDGASGVPYEQYF.